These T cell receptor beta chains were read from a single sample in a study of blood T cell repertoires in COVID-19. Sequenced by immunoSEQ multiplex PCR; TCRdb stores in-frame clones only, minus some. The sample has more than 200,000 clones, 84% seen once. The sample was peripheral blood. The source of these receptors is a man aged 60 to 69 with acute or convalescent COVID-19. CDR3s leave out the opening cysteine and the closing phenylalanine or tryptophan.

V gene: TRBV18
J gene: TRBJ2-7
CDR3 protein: ASSPRQGLYEQY

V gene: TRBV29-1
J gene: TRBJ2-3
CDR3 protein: SVPTSGGTDTQY

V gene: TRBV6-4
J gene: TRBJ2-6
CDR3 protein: ASSPGQGISGANVLT

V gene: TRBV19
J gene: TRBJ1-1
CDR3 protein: ASSISGQGSLVDAF

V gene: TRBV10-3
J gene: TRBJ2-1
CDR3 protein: AISESSTGGGQF

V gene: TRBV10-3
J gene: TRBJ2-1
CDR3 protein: AISETRTSGSRNEQF

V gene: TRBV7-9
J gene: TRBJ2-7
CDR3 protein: ASSPGQGASEQY

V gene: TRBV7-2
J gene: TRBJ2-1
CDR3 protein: ASSLMGLAGGNYNEQF

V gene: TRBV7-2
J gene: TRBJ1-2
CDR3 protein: ASSLAQGYNYGYT

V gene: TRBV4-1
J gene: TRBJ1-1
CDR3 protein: ASSQHGRGAVKDTEAF

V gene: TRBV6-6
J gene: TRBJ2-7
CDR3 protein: ASKPGQGYEQY

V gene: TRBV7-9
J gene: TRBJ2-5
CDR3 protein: ASSPPGQGFVETQY

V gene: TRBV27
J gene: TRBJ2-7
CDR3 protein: ASSLFRGHDEQY

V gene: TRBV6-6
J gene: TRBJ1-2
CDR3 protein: ASSLEGIGYGYT

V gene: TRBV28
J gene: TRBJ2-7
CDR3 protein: ASTTGTAYEQY

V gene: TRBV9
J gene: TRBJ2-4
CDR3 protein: ASSWGTSVAKNIQY

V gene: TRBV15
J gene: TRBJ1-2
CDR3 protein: ATSKGSSGQKAYGYT

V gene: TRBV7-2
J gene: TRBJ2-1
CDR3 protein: ASSLVGGDEQF

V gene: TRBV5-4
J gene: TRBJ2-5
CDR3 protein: ASSLGLAGLYQETQY

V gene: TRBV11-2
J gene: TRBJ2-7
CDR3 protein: ASSFLAATYEQY

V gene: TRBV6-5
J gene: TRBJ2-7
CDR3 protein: ASRGTGGKIHEQY

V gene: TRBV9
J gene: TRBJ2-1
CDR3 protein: ASSVAGEQF

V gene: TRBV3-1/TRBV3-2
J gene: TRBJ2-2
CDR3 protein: ASSQGLYGELF

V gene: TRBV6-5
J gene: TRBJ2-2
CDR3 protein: ATTSGGAGTGELF

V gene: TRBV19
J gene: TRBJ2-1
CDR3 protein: ASSRSVSSYNEQF

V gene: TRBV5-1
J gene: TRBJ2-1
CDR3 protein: ASSLLGHLTSYNEQF

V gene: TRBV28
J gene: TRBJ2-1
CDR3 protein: ASSHREVNEQF

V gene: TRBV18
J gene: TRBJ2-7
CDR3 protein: ATTQGTYEQY

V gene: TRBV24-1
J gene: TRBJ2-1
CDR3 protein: ATSDSSSGRAEGSYNEQF

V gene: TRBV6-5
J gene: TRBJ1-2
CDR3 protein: ASSGNRGLLYGYT

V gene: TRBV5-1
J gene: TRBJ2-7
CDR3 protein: ASSPSTGGPYEQY

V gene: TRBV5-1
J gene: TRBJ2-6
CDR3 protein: ASSTNRGLSSGANVLT

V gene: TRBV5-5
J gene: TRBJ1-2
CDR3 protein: ASSATGYGYT

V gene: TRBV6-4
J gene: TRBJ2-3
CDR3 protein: ASSDEGTGSPDTQY

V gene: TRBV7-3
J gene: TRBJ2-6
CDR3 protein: ASSFRSGSSGANVLT

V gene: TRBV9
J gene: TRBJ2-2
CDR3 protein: ASSVGGRGTTGELF

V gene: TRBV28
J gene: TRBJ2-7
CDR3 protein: ASSRTGSFYEQY

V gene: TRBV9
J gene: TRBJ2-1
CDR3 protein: ASSALPRDRYNEQF

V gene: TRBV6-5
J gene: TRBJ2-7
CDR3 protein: ASSYAGPGGYEQY

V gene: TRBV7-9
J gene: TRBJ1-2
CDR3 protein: ASSPGGTNYGYT

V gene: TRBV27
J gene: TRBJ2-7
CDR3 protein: ASGFLGVREQY

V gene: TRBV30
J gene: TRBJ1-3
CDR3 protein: AWIRGTSGNTIY

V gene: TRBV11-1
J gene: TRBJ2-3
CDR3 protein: ASSLVRSDTQY

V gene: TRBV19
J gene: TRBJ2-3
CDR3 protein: ASRVTGGLSDTQY

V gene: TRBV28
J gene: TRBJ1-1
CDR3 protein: ASSRGGSTMEAF

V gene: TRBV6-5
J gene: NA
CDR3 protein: ASSYDYRGTQY

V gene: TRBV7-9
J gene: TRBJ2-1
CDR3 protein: ASTPKGHGNEQF

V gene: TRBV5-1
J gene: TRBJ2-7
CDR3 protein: ASSLAYEQY

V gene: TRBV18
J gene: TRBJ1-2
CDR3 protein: ASSPSSTNYGYT

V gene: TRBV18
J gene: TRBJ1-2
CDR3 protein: ASSPPEKGPGYGYT

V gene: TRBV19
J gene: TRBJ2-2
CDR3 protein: ASRGSDHGELF

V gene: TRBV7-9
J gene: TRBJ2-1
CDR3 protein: ASSSSPGQGAYEQF

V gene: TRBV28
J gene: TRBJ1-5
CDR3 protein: ASTTGFNQPQH

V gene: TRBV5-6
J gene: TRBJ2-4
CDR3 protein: ASSFRDTSAKNIQY

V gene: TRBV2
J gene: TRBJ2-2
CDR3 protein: ASNMRAQTGELF

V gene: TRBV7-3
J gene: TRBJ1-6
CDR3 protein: ASSLGPGDSPLH

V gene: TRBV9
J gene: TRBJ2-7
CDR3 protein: ASSPLPGTGVSYEQY

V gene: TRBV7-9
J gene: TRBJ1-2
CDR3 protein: ASSSRTGRGYT

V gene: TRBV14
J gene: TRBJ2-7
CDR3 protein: ASSLLADSYEQY